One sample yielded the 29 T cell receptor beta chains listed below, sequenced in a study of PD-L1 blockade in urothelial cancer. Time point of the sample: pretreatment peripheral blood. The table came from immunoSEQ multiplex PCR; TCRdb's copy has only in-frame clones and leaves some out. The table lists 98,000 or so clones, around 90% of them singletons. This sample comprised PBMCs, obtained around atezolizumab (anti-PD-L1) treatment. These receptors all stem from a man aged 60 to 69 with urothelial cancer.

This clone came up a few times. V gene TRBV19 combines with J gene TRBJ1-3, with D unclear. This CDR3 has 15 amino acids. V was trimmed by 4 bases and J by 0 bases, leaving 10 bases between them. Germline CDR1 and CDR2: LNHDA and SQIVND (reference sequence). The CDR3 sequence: CASSRLQSSGNTIYF. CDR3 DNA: TGTGCCAGTAGTAGGTTACAGAGCTCTGGAAACACCATATATTTT. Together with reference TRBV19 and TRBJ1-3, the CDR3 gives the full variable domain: DGGITQSPKYLFRKEGQNVTLSCEQNLNHDAMYWYRQDPGQGLRLIYYSQIVNDFQKGDIAEGYSVSREKKESFPLTVTSAQKNPTAFYLCASSRLQSSGNTIYFGEGSWLTVV.

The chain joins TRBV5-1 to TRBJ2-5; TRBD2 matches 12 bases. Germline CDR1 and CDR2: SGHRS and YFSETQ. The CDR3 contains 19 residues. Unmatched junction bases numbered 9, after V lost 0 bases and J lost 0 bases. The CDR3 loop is CASSLGLAGAVGYQETQYF. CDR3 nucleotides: TGCGCCAGCAGCTTGGGACTAGCGGGAGCGGTGGGGTACCAAGAGACCCAGTACTTC.

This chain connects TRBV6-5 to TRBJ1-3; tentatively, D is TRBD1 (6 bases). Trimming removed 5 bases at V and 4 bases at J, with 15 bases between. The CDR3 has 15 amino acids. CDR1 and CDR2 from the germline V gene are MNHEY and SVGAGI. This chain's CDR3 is CASSNTGTQGNTIYF. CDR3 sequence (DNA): TGTGCCAGCAGTAATACAGGGACGCAAGGAAACACCATATATTTT.

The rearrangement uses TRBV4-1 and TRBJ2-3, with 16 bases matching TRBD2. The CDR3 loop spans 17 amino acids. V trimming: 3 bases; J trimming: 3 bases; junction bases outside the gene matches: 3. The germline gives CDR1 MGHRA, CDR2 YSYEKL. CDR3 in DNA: TGCGCCAGCAGCCAGGGACTAGCGGGAGGGCCAACAGATACGCAGTATTTT. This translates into CASSQGLAGGPTDTQYF.

CDR3 residues: CSASSGVAQYF. DNA of the CDR3: TGCAGTGCTAGTTCCGGGGTAGCCCAGTACTTC. The chain couples TRBV20-1 to TRBJ2-5; a weak D match, TRBD2 (5 bases). The CDR3 runs to 11 residues. Trimming cost V 3 bases and J 9 bases, with 11 bases left between them. Germline V gene sequence: CDR1 DFQATT, CDR2 SNEGSKA (reference sequence).

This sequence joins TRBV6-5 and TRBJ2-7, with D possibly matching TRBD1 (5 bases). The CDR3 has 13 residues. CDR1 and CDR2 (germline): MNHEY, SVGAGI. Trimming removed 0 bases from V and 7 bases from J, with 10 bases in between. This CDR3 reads CASSYSSDREQYF. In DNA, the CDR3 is TGTGCCAGCAGTTACTCCTCCGACAGAGAGCAGTACTTC.

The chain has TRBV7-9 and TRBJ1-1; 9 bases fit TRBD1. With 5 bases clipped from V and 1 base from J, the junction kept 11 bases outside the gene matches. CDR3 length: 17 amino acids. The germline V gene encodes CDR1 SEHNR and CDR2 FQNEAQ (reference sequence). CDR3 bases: TGTGCCAGCAGCGTAAAGGTACAGGGGGCGAAGAACACTGAAGCTTTCTTT. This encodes CASSVKVQGAKNTEAFF.

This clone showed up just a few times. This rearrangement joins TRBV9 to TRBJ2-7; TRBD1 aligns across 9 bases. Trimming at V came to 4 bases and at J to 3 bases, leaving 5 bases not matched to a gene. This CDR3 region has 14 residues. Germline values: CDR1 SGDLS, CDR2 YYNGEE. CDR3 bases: TGTGCCAGCAGCCCGGGACAGGGAAACTACGAGCAGTACTTC. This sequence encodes CASSPGQGNYEQYF.

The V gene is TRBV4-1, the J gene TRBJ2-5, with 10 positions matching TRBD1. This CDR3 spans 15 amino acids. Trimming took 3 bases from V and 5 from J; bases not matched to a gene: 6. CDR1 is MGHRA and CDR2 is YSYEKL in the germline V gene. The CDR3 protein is CASSQRQGAVETQYF. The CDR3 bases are TGCGCCAGCAGCCAGAGACAGGGGGCTGTGGAGACCCAGTACTTC.

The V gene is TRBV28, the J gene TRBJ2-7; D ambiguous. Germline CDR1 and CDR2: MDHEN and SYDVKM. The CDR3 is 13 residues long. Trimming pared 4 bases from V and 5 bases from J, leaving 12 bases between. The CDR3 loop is CASSSSSPHEQYF. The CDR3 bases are TGTGCCAGCAGTTCTAGTAGCCCCCACGAGCAGTACTTC. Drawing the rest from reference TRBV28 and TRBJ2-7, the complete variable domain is DVKVTQSSRYLVKRTGEKVFLECVQDMDHENMFWYRQDPGLGLRLIYFSYDVKMKEKGDIPEGYSVSREKKERFSLILESASTNQTSMYLCASSSSSPHEQYFGPGTRLTVT.

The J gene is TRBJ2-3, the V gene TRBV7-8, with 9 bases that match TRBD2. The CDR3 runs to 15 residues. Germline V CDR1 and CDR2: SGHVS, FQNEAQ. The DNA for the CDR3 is TGTGTTACACAGGGGACTAGCCGGGGCACAGATACGCAGTATTTT. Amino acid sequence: CVTQGTSRGTDTQYF.

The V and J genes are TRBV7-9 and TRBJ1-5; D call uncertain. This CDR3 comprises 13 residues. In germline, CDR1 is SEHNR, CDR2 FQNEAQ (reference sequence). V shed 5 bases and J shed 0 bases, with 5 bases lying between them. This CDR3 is CASSDFSNQPQHF. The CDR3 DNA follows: TGTGCCAGCAGCGACTTTAGCAATCAGCCCCAGCATTTT.

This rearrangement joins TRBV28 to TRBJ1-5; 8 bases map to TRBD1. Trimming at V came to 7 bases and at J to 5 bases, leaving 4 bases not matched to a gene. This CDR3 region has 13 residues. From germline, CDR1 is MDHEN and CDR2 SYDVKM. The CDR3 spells CASNRGNHQPQHF. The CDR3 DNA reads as TGTGCCAGCAACAGGGGGAATCATCAGCCCCAGCATTTT.

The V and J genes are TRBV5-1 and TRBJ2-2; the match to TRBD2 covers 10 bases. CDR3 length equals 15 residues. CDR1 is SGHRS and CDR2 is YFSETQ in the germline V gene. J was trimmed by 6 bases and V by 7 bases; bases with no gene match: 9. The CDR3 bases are TGCGCCAGCCGCCCTAGCGGGGGCGCCGCCGGGGAGCTGTTTTTT. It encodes CASRPSGGAAGELFF.

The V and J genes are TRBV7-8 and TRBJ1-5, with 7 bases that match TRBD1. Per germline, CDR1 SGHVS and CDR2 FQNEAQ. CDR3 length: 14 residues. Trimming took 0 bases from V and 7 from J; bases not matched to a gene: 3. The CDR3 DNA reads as TGTGCCAGCAGCTTAGCGACAGGGCCCCAGCCCCAGCATTTT. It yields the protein CASSLATGPQPQHF.

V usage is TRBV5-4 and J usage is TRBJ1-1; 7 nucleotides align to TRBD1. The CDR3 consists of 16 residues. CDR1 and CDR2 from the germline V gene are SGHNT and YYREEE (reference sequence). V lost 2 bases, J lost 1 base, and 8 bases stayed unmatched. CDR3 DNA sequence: TGTGCCAGCAGCTTACCTACAGGGGCGGCGAACACTGAAGCTTTCTTT. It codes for CASSLPTGAANTEAFF.

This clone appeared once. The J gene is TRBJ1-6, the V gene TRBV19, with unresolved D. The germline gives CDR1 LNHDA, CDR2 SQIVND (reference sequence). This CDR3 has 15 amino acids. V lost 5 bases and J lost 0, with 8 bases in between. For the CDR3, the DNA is TGTGCCAGTAGTTCGACGGGCTCCTATAATTCACCCCTCCACTTT. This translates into CASSSTGSYNSPLHF.

The CDR3 here is CASSLDRGSEAFF. CDR3 DNA sequence: TGCGCCAGCAGCTTGGATCGGGGTTCTGAAGCTTTCTTT. J is TRBJ1-1 and V is TRBV5-1, with D unclear. Trimming pared 0 bases from V and 6 bases from J, leaving 9 bases between. CDR1 SGHRS and CDR2 YFSETQ come from the germline V gene. The CDR3 runs 13 residues.

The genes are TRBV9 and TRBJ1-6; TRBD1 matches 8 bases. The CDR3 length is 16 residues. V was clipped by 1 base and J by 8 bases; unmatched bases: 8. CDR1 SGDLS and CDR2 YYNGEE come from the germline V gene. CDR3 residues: CASSVSTGGNDSPLHF. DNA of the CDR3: TGTGCCAGCAGCGTATCAACAGGGGGGAACGATTCACCCCTCCACTTT.

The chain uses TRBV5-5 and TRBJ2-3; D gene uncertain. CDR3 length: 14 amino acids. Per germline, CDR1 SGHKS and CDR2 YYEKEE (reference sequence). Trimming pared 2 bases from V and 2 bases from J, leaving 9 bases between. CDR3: CASSFYISTDTQYF. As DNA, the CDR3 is TGTGCCAGCAGCTTTTACATATCCACAGATACGCAGTATTTT.

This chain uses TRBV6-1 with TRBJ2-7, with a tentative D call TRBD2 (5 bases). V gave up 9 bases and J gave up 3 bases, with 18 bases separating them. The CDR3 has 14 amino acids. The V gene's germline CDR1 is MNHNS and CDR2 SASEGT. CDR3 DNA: TGTGCCAGTTACACCGAGGGTATGGTCTACGAGCAGTACTTC. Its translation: CASYTEGMVYEQYF.

For the CDR3, the DNA is TGTGCCAGCAGTGAGCTAGCGGCGGCCGACGAGCAGTACTTC. Translation: CASSELAAADEQYF. The chain has TRBV6-1 and TRBJ2-7; 7 bases align to TRBD2. The length of the CDR3 is 14 residues. V lost 3 bases and J lost 5; bases outside the gene matches: 7. Germline V CDR1 and CDR2: MNHNS, SASEGT.

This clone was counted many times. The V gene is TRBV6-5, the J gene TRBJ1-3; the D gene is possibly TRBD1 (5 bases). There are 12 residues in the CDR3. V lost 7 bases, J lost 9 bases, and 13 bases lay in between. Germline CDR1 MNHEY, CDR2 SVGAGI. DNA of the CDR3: TGTGCCAGCAAGACACTGGGGGGCACCATATATTTT. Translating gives CASKTLGGTIYF.

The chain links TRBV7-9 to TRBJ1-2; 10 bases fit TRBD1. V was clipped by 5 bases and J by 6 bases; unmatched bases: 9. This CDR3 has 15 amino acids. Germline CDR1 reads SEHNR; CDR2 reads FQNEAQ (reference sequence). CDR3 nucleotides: TGTGCCAGCAGCCCAAGTACCGGGACAGGGGATGGCTACACCTTC. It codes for CASSPSTGTGDGYTF.

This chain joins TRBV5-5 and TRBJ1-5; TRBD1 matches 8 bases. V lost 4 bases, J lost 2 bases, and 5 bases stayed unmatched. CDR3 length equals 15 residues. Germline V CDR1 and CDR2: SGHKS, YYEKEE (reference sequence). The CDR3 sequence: CASSRVTGGNQPQHF. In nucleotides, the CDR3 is TGTGCCAGCAGCCGGGTGACAGGGGGCAATCAGCCCCAGCATTTT.

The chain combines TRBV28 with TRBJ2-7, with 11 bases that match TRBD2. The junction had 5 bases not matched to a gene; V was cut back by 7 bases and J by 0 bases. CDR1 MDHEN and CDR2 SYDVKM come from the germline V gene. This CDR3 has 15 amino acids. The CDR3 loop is CASNAGTSGSYEQYF. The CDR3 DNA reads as TGTGCCAGCAACGCCGGGACTAGCGGCTCCTACGAGCAGTACTTC.

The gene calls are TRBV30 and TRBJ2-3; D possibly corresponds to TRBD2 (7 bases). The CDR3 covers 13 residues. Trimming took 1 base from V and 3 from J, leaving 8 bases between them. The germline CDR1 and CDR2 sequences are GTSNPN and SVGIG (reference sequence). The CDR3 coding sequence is TGTGCCTGGAGTGAGGGGGGGACAGATACGCAGTATTTT. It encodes CAWSEGGTDTQYF.

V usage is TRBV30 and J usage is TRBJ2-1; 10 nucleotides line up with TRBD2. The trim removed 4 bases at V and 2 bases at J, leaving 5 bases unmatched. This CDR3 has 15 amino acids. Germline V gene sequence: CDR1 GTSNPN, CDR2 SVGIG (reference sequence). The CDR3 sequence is CAWKKREGPYNEQFF. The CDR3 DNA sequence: TGTGCCTGGAAAAAGCGGGAGGGCCCCTACAATGAGCAGTTCTTC.

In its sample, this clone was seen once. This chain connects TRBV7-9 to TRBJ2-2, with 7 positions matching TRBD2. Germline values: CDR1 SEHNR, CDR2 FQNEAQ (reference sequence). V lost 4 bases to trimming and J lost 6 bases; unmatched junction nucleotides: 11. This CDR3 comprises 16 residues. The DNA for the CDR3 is TGTGCCAGCAGCTGGGGGGGGACCCGGGCGGCCGGGGAGCTGTTTTTT. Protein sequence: CASSWGGTRAAGELFF.